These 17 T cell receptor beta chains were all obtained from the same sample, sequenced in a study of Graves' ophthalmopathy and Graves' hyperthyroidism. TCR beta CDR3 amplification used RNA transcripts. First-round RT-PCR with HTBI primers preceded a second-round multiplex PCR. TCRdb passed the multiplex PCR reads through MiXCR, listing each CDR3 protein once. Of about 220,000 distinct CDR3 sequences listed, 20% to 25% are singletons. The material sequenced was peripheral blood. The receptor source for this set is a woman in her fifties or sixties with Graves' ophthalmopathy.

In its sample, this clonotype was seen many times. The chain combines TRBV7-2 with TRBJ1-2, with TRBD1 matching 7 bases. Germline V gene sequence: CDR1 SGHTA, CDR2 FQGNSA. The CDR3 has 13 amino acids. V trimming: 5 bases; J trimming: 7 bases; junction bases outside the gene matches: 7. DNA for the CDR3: TGTGCCAGCAGCGTGACAGGGTTTAGTGGCTACACCTTC. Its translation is CASSVTGFSGYTF.

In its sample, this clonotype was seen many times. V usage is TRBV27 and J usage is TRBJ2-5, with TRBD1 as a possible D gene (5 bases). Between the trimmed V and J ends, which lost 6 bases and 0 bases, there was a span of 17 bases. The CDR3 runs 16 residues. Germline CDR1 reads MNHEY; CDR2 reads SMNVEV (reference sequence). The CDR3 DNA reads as TGTGCCAGCAGGGCGCTAGGGGTTTGGAACCAAGAGACCCAGTACTTC. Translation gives CASRALGVWNQETQYF.

The CDR3 sequence is CASSAQTSGAIYEQYF. For the CDR3, the DNA is TGTGCCAGCAGCGCCCAGACTAGCGGGGCTATCTACGAGCAGTACTTC. The J gene is TRBJ2-7, the V gene TRBV11-1; 11 bases are a match to TRBD2. Germline CDR1 and CDR2: SGHAT and FQDESV (reference sequence). The CDR3 covers 16 residues. The ends lost 5 bases at V and 3 bases at J; junction bases unmatched: 9. Full variable domain (remainder filled in from reference TRBV11-1 and TRBJ2-7): EAEVAQSPRYKITEKSQAVAFWCDPISGHATLYWYRQILGQGPELLVQFQDESVVDDSQLPKDRFSAERLKGVDSTLKIQPAELGDSAMYLCASSAQTSGAIYEQYFGPGTRLTVT.

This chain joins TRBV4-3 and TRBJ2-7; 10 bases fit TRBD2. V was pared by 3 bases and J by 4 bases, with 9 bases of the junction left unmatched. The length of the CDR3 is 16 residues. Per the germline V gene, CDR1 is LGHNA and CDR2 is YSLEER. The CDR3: CASSQVLSSGSYEQYF. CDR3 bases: TGCGCCAGCAGCCAGGTCTTGTCTAGCGGGAGTTACGAGCAGTACTTC.

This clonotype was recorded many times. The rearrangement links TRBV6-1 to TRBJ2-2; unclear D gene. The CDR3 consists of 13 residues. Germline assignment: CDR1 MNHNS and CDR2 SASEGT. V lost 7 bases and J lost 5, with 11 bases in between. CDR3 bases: TGTGCCAGCATGGATGCGCCTACCGGGGAGCTGTTTTTT. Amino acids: CASMDAPTGELFF.

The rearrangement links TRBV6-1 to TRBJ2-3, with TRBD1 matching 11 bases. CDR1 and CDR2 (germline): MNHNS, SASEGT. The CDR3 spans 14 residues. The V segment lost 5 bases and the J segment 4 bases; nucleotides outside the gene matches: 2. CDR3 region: CASSRDRGSDTQYF. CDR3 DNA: TGTGCCAGCAGTAGGGACAGGGGGTCAGATACGCAGTATTTT.

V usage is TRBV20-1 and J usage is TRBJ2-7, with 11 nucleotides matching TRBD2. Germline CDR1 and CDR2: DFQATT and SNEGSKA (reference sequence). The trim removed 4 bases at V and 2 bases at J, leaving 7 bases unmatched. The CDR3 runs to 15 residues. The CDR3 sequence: CSAKRTSGSPYEQYF. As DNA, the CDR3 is TGCAGTGCTAAGAGGACTAGCGGGTCCCCCTACGAGCAGTACTTC.

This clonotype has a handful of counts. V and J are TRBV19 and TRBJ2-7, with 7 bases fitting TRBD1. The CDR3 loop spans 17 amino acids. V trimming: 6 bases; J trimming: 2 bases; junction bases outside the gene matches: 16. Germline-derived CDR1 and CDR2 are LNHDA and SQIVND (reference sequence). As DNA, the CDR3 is TGTGCCAGTAGCCCCCACCCCCCGGGACAGATAACCTACGAGCAGTACTTC. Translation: CASSPHPPGQITYEQYF.

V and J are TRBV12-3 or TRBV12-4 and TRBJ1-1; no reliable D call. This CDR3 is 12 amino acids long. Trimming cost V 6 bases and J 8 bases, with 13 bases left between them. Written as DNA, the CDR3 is TGTGCCAGCAGCCGAGGAGCCCGGGAAGCTTTCTTT. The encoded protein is CASSRGAREAFF.

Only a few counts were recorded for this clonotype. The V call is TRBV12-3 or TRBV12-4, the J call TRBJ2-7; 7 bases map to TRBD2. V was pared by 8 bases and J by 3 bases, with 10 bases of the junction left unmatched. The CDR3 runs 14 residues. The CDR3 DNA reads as TGTGCCAGCGGAATCGGTGGCGGGGGCTACGAGCAGTACTTC. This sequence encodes CASGIGGGGYEQYF.

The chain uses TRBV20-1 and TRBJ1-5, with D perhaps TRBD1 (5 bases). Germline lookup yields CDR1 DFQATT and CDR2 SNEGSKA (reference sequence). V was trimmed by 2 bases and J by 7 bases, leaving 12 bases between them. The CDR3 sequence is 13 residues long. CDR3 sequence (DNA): TGCAGTGCTAGATCCAGGGTGGTCCAGCCCCAGCATTTT. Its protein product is CSARSRVVQPQHF.

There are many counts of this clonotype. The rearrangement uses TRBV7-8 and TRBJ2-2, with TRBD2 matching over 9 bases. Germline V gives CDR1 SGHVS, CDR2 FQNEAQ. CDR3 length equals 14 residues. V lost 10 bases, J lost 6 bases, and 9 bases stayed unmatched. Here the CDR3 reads CATTAGTSSGELFF. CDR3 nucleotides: TGTGCCACCACCGCCGGGACTAGCTCCGGGGAGCTGTTTTTT.

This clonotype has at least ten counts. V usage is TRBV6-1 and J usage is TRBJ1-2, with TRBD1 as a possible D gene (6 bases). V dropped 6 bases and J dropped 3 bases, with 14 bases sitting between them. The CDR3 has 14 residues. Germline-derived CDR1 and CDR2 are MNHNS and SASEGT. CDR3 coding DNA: TGTGCCAGCAGCCCCCGGGGGCAGCACTATGGCTACACCTTC. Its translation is CASSPRGQHYGYTF.

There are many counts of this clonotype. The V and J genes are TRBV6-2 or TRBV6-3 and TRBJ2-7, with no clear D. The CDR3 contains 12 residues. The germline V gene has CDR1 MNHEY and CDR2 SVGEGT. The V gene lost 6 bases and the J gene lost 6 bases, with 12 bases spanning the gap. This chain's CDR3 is CASRNHPLEQYF. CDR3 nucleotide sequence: TGTGCCAGCAGAAACCACCCCCTCGAGCAGTACTTC.

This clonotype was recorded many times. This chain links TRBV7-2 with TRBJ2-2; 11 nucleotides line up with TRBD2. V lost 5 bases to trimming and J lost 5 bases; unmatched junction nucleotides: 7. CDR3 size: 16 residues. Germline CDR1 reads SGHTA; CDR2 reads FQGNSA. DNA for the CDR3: TGTGCCAGCAGCCAACGGCTAGCGGGAGGAACCGGGGAGCTGTTTTTT. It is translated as CASSQRLAGGTGELFF.

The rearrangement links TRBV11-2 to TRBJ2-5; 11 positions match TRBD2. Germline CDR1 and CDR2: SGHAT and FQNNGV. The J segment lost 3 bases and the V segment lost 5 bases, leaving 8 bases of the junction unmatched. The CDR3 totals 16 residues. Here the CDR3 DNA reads TGTGCCAGCAGCCCCCAGGTGGGACTAGCGGAAGAGACCCAGTACTTC. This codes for CASSPQVGLAEETQYF.

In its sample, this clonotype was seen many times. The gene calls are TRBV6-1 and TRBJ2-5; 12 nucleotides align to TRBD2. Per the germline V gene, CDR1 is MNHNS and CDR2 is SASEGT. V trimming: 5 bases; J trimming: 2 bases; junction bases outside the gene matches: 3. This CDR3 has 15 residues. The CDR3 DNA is TGTGCCAGCAGTAAGACTAGCGGGAGACAAGAGACCCAGTACTTC. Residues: CASSKTSGRQETQYF.